The T cell receptor (beta chain) under discussion was sequenced for a study of blood T cell repertoires in COVID-19. Clones were read by immunoSEQ multiplex PCR, and TCRdb kept only the in-frame ones, dropping some. The table shows 100,000 to 150,000 clones, with roughly 72% occurring only once. Trimming removed 2 bases at V and 0 bases at J, with 7 bases between. There are 13 residues in the CDR3. CDR1 and CDR2 from the germline V gene are SQVTM and ANQGSEA. The source of this sequence is a man aged 80 or over with COVID-19, enrolled during active disease. Input material: peripheral blood. V and J are TRBV29-1 and TRBJ1-2; D remains ambiguous. CDR3 residues: CSVEFSPNYGYTF. The CDR3 DNA follows: TGCAGCGTTGAATTTAGCCCTAACTATGGCTACACCTTC.